This TCR beta chain was captured by sequencing in a study of cytomegalovirus exposure and HLA in healthy donors. Study-wide findings and caveats: The Asian-associated ancestry cluster reportedly had fewer N-insertions than the 666-donor mean in a later analysis. Cytomegalovirus association was assigned to under 200 TCR beta chains.

Trimming took 5 bases from V and 10 from J; bases not matched to a gene: 11. Germline lookup yields CDR1 MNHEY and CDR2 SMNVEV (reference sequence). The CDR3 is 15 amino acids. A remark on this clone: The antigen is not known.

This PCR relied on a set of 60 Vbeta primers and 13 Jbeta primers. Using immunoSEQ multiplex PCR, the repertoire was profiled, and TCRdb retains in-frame clones only, with some absent. This sample has about 69,000 clones, with roughly 70% found just once. The sample consisted of PBMCs. The TCR sequence derives from a woman in her 30s in good health and CMV-seronegative. The J gene is TRBJ1-6, the V gene TRBV27; 7 bases match TRBD1. CDR3 DNA: TGTGCCAGCAGTAGCCGACAGGGAATGGCGTCACCCCTCCACTTT. It yields the protein CASSSRQGMASPLHF.